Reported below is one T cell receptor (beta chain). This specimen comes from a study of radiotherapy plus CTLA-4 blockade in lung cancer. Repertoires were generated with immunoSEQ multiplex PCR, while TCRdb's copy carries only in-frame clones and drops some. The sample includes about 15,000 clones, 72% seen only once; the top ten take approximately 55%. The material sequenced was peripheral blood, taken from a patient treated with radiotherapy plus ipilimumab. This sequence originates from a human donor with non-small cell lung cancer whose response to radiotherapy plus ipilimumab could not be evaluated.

The CDR3 is CASSQDLRASGGAYIQYF. DNA of the CDR3: TGTGCCAGCAGCCAAGATCTGAGGGCTAGCGGGGGGGCATACATTCAGTACTTC. The chain is built from TRBV14 and TRBJ2-4; TRBD2 matches at 12 bases. Losses at the gene ends were 0 bases for V and 8 bases for J; bases not matched to a gene: 11. CDR3 size: 18 residues. From germline, CDR1 is SGHDN and CDR2 FVKESK.